The 3 T cell receptor beta chains below all came from one sample that was sequenced in a study of vaccination and CD4 T cells after COVID-19. Treatment here: roughly 11-day PBMC culture with coronavirus spike peptide pools or control peptides (ViraFEST assay). These receptors' targets are unknown. Sequenced with the Oncomine TCR Beta short-read assay was DNA taken from cultured CD4+ T cells. TCRdb independently ran MiXCR on the PCR reads; one entry per CDR3 protein. This table holds some 11,000 distinct CDR3 sequences, roughly 44% found once. Sequenced input: CD4+ T cells from blood, cultured in vitro. The receptor set was obtained from a human donor who had recovered from COVID-19.

This clonotype was counted only a few times. The CDR3 region has the DNA TGTGCCAGCAGTTCCGACGCGCAGGGGAGCAATCAGCCCCAGCATTTT. This translates into CASSSDAQGSNQPQHF. The chain uses TRBV28 and TRBJ1-5; tentative D call: TRBD1 (6 bases). This CDR3 has 16 residues. Germline CDR1 reads MDHEN; CDR2 reads SYDVKM. The V and J ends lost 4 bases and 1 base respectively, with 14 bases between them. The full variable domain, in which reference TRBV28 and TRBJ1-5 provide the parts outside the CDR3, is DVKVTQSSRYLVKRTGEKVFLECVQDMDHENMFWYRQDPGLGLRLIYFSYDVKMKEKGDIPEGYSVSREKKERFSLILESASTNQTSMYLCASSSDAQGSNQPQHFGDGTRLSIL.

This chain links TRBV5-1 with TRBJ1-6; D perhaps matches TRBD1 (5 bases). Germline V gives CDR1 SGHRS, CDR2 YFSETQ. CDR3 length: 14 amino acids. Trimming cost V 3 bases and J 8 bases, with 12 bases left between them. In DNA form, the CDR3 reads TGCGCCAGCAGCTCGGGGGGACCCGATTCACCCCTCCACTTT. Protein sequence: CASSSGGPDSPLHF.

This clonotype has more than one count but fewer than ten. The chain is built from TRBV10-3 and TRBJ2-7, with TRBD1 matching 7 bases. Unmatched junction bases numbered 13, after V lost 9 bases and J lost 2 bases. The CDR3 length is 15 residues. CDR1 is ENHRY, CDR2 SYGVKD, per germline. CDR3 in DNA: TGTGCCATTTCACCGGGACAGTCGTCCACCTACGAGCAGTACTTC. Translation gives CAISPGQSSTYEQYF.